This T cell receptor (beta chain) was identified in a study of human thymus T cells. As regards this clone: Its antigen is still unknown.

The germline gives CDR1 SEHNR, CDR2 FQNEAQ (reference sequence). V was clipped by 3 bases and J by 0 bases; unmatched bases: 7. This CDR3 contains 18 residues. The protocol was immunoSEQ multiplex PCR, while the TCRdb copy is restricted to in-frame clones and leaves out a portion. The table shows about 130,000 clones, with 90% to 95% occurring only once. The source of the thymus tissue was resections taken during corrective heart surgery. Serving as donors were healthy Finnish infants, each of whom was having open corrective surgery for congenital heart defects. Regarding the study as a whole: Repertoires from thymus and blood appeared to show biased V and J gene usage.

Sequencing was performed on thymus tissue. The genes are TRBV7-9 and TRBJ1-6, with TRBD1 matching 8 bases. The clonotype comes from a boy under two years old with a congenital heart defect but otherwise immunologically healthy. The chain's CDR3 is CASSFGQGLSSYNSPLHF. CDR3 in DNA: TGTGCCAGCAGCTTTGGACAGGGTTTGAGCTCCTATAATTCACCCCTCCACTTT.